This is a list of T cell receptor beta chains from one sample in a study of T-cell reconstitution after alpha-beta-depleted transplantation in children. TCRdb redid the calling of the PCR reads with MiXCR, one entry per CDR3 protein. The data show about 300,000 distinct CDR3 sequences, around a tenth seen once. The sample in question was PBMCs, obtained before TCRalphabeta/CD19-depleted stem cell transplant. The receptor source for this set is a boy younger than two with acute myeloid leukemia, due to receive a stem cell transplant. CDR3s include the opening cysteine and the closing phenylalanine or tryptophan. The D gene is left open where the match is weak. Not every row has a clone size; where given, it reads once, few, many or a size class.

v_gene,j_gene,abundance,d_gene,CDR3aa,CDR3nt
TRBV7-7,TRBJ2-5,many,TRBD2,CASSSWTSAETQYF,TGTGCTAGCAGCTCCTGGACTAGCGCGGAGACCCAGTACTTC
TRBV6-2/TRBV6-3,TRBJ1-5,few,-,CASSYSARRGNQPQHF,TGTGCCAGCAGTTACTCAGCCAGGAGGGGCAATCAGCCCCAGCATTTT
TRBV24-1,TRBJ2-1,many,TRBD2,CATSDIRLAGGEQFF,TGTGCCACCAGTGATATTAGACTAGCGGGGGGGGAGCAGTTCTTC
TRBV20-1,TRBJ1-3,many,TRBD1,CSARDRLTGNTIYF,TGCAGTGCCAGGGACAGACTAACCGGAAACACCATATATTTT
TRBV6-5,TRBJ2-3,few,TRBD2,CASSYSIGGLAGTDTQYF,TGTGCCAGCAGTTACTCGATCGGCGGACTAGCGGGCACAGATACGCAGTATTTT
TRBV24-1,TRBJ2-2,many,-,CATSDFSGPGDTGELFF,TGTGCCACCAGTGATTTTTCCGGACCAGGGGACACCGGGGAGCTGTTTTTT
TRBV5-1,TRBJ2-1,-,TRBD2,CASSEGGEIRNEQFF,TGCGCCAGCAGCGAGGGAGGGGAAATACGCAATGAGCAGTTCTTC
TRBV9,TRBJ2-1,many,TRBD1,CASSVTPGQGGNEQFF,TGTGCCAGCAGCGTAACTCCGGGACAGGGTGGGAATGAGCAGTTCTTC
TRBV7-8,TRBJ2-2,-,TRBD1,CASSPRDRGVTGELFF,TGTGCCAGCAGCCCCCGGGACAGGGGGGTTACCGGGGAGCTGTTTTTT
TRBV7-2,TRBJ2-1,many,TRBD2,CASSLGRVAGGLRGNEQFF,TGTGCCAGCAGCTTAGGGAGAGTAGCGGGGGGATTAAGGGGCAATGAGCAGTTCTTC
TRBV6-2/TRBV6-3,TRBJ2-1,many,TRBD2,CASSFITGTISYNEQFF,TGTGCCAGCAGTTTCATCACCGGGACTATCTCCTACAATGAGCAGTTCTTC
TRBV12-3/TRBV12-4,TRBJ1-1,-,-,CASSFSMNTEAFF,TGTGCCAGCAGTTTTAGTATGAACACTGAAGCTTTCTTT
TRBV20-1,TRBJ2-2,many,TRBD2,CSARGTSYNGELFF,TGCAGTGCTAGGGGGACTAGCTATAACGGGGAGCTGTTTTTT
TRBV27,TRBJ2-1,many,TRBD2,CASSWTSGAGNEQFF,TGTGCCAGCAGCTGGACTAGCGGGGCGGGCAATGAGCAGTTCTTC
TRBV7-2,TRBJ2-5,many,-,CASSSLKGTGETQYF,TGTGCCAGCAGCTCGTTGAAGGGGACTGGGGAGACCCAGTACTTC
TRBV10-3,TRBJ2-1,many,TRBD1,CAINRGRFDEQFF,TGTGCCATTAACAGGGGGCGCTTCGATGAGCAGTTCTTC
TRBV28,TRBJ2-7,-,TRBD1,CASSLYDRVAYF,TGTGCCAGCAGTTTATACGACAGGGTCGCGTACTTC
TRBV4-2,TRBJ1-3,-,-,CASSRREGVSSGNTIYF,TGTGCCAGCAGCCGCCGAGAGGGGGTTTCCTCTGGAAACACCATATATTTT
TRBV12-3/TRBV12-4,TRBJ2-7,many,-,CASSRRTGQPALYEQYF,TGTGCCAGCAGCCGCAGGACTGGGCAACCTGCGTTGTACGAGCAGTACTTC
TRBV10-3,TRBJ2-7,many,TRBD2,CAISPSSGSSYEQYF,TGTGCCATCAGCCCGTCTAGCGGGAGCTCCTACGAGCAGTACTTC
TRBV10-2,TRBJ2-7,many,TRBD1,CASRPGQGINEQYF,TGCGCCAGCAGGCCGGGACAGGGGATCAACGAGCAGTACTTC
TRBV19,TRBJ2-1,many,TRBD1,CASSIVTGDNEQFF,TGTGCCAGTAGTATAGTCACAGGGGACAATGAGCAGTTCTTC